The 10 T cell receptor beta chains given below trace back to one sample, sequenced in a study of cytomegalovirus exposure and HLA in healthy donors. The PCR was carried out with 60 Vbeta primers and 13 Jbeta primers. Clones were sequenced by immunoSEQ multiplex PCR, and TCRdb holds only the in-frame ones, with some missing. The sample carries tens of thousands of clones, roughly 70% recorded once. Sequencing was done on a sample of PBMCs. The receptors were sampled from a man aged 55 to 70 in good health and CMV-seropositive.

This clone occurred once. The chain has TRBV29-1 and TRBJ1-5, with TRBD1 as a possible D gene (6 bases). V lost 5 bases to trimming and J lost 4 bases, with 9 bases between them. Germline loops: CDR1 SQVTM, CDR2 ANQGSEA. The CDR3 runs to 12 residues. CDR3 amino acids: CSVRDTNQPQHF. Written as DNA, the CDR3 is TGCAGCGTTCGGGACACAAATCAGCCCCAGCATTTT.

V and J are TRBV6-6 and TRBJ2-7, with D hard to call. Germline loops: CDR1 MNHNY, CDR2 SVGAGI (reference sequence). The CDR3 covers 11 residues. Trimming cost V 6 bases and J 3 bases, with 6 bases left between them. CDR3 DNA: TGTGCCAGCAGCTTCCTCTACGAGCAGTACTTC. It yields the protein CASSFLYEQYF.

This sequence joins TRBV29-1 and TRBJ2-4, with TRBD1 matching 7 bases. The CDR3 spans 15 residues. The V gene's germline CDR1 is SQVTM and CDR2 ANQGSEA. V lost 4 bases to trimming and J lost 6 bases; unmatched junction nucleotides: 12. In nucleotides, the CDR3 is TGCAGCGTTGCGGGACAGCTAGCCAGTGGAAACATTCAGTACTTC. Amino acids: CSVAGQLASGNIQYF.

This clone showed up just a few times. V usage is TRBV18 and J usage is TRBJ1-5; TRBD1 is a possible D gene (5 bases). The V gene's germline CDR1 is KGHSH and CDR2 LQKENI. Trimming pared 3 bases from V and 15 bases from J, leaving 15 bases between. The CDR3 totals 12 residues. CDR3 sequence (DNA): TGTGCCAGCTCACCCGGGGGGGAGTTACCGCATTTT. Protein product: CASSPGGELPHF.

V usage is TRBV7-9 and J usage is TRBJ2-5; D tentatively fits TRBD1 or TRBD2 (6 bases each). The J call may be incorrect, as the DNA end agrees better with TRBJ2-7. This CDR3 has 13 amino acids. CDR1 is SEHNR and CDR2 is FQNEAQ in the germline V gene (reference sequence). The CDR3 region has the DNA TGTGCCAGCAGCTTAGATGGAGGGGGCGAGCAGTACTTC. Protein sequence: CASSLDGGGEQYF.

By share, this clone counts as medium-sized. The final CDR3 position lacks the conserved phenylalanine or tryptophan, pointing to a likely read error. The DNA is left out, because the CDR3 cannot be placed on it with certainty; the CDR3 is given as TCRdb lists it. The chain uses TRBV5-4 and TRBJ2-3; TRBD2 reflects the table's D call only, with no check against the DNA. The CDR3 sequence runs 11 residues, both termini included. Germline assignment: CDR1 SGHNT and CDR2 YYREEE (reference sequence). The CDR3 sequence: CASSAPIGKRR.

This clone was counted only a few times. The CDR3, as DNA: TGTGCCAGCAGAATGACAGGGAATACCGGGGAGCTGTTTTTT. Translation: CASRMTGNTGELFF. The genes are TRBV6-4 and TRBJ2-2, with 7 nucleotides matching TRBD1. Germline V gene lookup returns CDR1 MRHNA and CDR2 SNTAGT. J lost 5 bases, V lost 6 bases, and 6 bases had no gene match. CDR3 length equals 14 residues.

The J gene is TRBJ2-2, the V gene TRBV5-1, with TRBD2 identical over 12 bases. Per the germline V gene, CDR1 is SGHRS and CDR2 is YFSETQ. The CDR3 totals 18 residues. The ends lost 1 base at V and 4 bases at J; junction bases unmatched: 8. For the CDR3, the DNA is TGCGCCAGCAGCTTGCCAGGACTAGCGGGAATGAGCACCGGGGAGCTGTTTTTT. It encodes CASSLPGLAGMSTGELFF.

The chain couples TRBV6-1 to TRBJ1-1, with TRBD1 matching over 7 bases. CDR1 MNHNS and CDR2 SASEGT come from the germline V gene. This CDR3 region has 13 residues. J lost 4 bases, V lost 6 bases, and 5 bases had no gene match. This chain's CDR3 is CASRRGGGTEAFF. CDR3 in DNA: TGTGCCAGCAGACGAGGGGGCGGCACTGAAGCTTTCTTT.

The V gene is TRBV5-1, the J gene TRBJ2-3; TRBD1 matches at 9 bases. Germline loops: CDR1 SGHRS, CDR2 YFSETQ. After removal of 0 bases from V and 2 bases from J, the junction contained 13 bases not matched to a gene. This CDR3 comprises 19 residues. The CDR3 coding sequence is TGCGCCAGCAGCTTGGCTAACTCATACAGGGGGCGGGTCACAGATACGCAGTATTTT. It is translated as CASSLANSYRGRVTDTQYF.